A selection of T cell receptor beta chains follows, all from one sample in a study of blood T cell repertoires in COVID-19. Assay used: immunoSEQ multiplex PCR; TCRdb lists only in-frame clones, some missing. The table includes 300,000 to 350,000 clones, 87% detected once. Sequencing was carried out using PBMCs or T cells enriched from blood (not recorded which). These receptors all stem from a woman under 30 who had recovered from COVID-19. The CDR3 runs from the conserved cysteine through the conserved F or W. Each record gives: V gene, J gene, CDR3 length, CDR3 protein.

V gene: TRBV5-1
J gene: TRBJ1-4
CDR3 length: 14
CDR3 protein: CASRTGTGTEKLFF

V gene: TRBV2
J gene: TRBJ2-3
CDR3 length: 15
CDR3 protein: CASSLGLAGVNTQYF

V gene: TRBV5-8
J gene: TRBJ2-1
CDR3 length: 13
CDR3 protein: CASSVGGYNEQFF

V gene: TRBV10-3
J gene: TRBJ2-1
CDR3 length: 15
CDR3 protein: CAISELTYRGNEQFF

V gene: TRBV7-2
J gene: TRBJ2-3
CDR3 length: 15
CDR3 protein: CASSLTSGNADTQYF

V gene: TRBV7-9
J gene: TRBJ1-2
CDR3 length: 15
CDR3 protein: CASSQEGRRIYRYTF

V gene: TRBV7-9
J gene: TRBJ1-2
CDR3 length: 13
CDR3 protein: CASSPSTGSGYTF

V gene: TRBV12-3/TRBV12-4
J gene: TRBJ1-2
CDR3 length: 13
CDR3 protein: CASSLSGGYGYTF

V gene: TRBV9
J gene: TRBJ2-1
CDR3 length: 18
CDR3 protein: CASSPRGGGALSYNEQFF

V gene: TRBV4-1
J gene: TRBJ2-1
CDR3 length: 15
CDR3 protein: CASSPDSGSYNEQFF

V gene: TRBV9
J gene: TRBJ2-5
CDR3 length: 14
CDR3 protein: CASSVLPSTQTQYF

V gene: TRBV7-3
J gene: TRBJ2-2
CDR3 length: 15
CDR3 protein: CASSFSGTNTGELFF

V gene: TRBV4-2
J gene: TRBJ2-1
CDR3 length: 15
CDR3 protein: CASSSLQRKHNEQFF

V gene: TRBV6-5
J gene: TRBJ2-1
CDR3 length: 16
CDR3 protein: CASSYRAGAPYNEQFF

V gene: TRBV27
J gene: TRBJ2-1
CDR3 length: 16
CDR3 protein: CASSVGLAVPNNEQFF

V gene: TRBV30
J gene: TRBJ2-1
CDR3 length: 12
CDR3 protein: CAWTRFGDHQFF

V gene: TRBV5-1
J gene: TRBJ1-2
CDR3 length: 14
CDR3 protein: CASSAQGARYGYTF

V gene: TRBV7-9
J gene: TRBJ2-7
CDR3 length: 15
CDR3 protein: CASSPGTGATYEQYF

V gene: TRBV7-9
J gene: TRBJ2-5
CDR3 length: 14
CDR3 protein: CASSPGLAGETQYF

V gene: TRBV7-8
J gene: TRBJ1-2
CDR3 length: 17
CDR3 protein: CASSYYRGAGTNYGYTF

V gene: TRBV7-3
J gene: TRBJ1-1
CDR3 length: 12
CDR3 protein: CASSAPGAQAFF

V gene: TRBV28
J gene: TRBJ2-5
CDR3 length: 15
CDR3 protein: CASSPWTGIGETQYF

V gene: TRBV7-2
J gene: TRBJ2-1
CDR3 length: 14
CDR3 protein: CASSRGTGGNEQFF

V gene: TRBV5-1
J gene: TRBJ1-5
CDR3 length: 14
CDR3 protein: CASSLEAEGQPQHF

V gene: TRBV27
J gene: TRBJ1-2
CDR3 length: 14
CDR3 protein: CASSKDAGDYGYTF

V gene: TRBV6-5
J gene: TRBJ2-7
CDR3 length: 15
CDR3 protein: CASSSADRRVNEQYF

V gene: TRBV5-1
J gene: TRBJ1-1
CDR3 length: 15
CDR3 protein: CASSVGDRGATEAFF

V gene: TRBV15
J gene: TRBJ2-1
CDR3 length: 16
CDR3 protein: CATSRDPAGYDNEQFF

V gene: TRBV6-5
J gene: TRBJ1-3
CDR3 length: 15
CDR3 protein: CASSRGSHSGNTIYF

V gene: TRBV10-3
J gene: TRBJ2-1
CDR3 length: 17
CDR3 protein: CAISESRGTSGNNEQFF

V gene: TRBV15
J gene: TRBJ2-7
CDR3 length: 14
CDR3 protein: CATSPRGGSYEQYF

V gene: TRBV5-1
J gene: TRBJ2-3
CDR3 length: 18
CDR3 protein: CASSYRGDGISSTDTQYF

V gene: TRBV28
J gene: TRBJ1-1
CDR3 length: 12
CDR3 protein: CASSLVNTEAFF

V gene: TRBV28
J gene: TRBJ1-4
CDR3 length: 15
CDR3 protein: CASSLAEGRNEKLFF

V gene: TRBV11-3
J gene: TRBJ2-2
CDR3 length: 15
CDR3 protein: CASSAGLLDTGELFF

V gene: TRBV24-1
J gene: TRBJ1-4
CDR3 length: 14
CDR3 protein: CATSETGSGEKLFF

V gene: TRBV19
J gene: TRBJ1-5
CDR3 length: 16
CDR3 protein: CASSITGTGGRQPQHF

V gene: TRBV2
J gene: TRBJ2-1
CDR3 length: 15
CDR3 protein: CASSEPSGRAYEQFF

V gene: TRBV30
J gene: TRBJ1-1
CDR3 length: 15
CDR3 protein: CAWSGQGGVNTEAFF

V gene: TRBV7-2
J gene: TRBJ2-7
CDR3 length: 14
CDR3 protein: CASSPDLLTYEQYF

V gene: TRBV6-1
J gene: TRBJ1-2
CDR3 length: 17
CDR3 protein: CASSETPLSSGGYGYTF

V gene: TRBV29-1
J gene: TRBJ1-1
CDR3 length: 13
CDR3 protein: CSAAGQMNTEAFF

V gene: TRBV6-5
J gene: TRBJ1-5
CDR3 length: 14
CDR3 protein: CASNDRSKHQPQHF

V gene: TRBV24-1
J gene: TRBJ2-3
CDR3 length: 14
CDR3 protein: CATSDSGTAYTQYF

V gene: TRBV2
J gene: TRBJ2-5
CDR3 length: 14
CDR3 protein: CASSEVSTRGTQYF

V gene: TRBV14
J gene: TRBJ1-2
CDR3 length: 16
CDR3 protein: CASSQIAGTANYGYTF

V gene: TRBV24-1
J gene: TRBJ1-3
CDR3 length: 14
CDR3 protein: CATSDPSSGNTIYF

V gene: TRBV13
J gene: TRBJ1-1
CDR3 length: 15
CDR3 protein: CASLNRATLNTEAFF

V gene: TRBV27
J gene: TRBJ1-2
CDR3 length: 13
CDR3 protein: CASSRGVRYGYTF

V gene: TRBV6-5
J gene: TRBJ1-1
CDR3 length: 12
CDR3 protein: CASSRQGFEAFF

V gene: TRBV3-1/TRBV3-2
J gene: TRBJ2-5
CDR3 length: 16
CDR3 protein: CASSPTSGRGWETQYF

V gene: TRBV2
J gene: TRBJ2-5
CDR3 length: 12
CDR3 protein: CASSEDSETQYF

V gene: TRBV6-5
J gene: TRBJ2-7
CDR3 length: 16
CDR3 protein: CASSWAKRGGGYEQYF

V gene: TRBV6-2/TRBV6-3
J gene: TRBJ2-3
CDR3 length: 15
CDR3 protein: CASSYGGTIGDTQYF

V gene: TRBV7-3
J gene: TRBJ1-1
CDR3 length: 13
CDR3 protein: CASSLSGYTEAFF

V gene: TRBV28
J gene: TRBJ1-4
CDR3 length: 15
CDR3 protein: CASSNSGTGIEKLFF

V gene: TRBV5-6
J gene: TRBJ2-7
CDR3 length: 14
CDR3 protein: CASTRSWGRYEQYF